Here is one TCR beta chain with its context. What it recognizes is unknown. Other nucleotide sequences in the sample specify the same CDR3. The V gene lost 4 bases and the J gene lost 0 bases, with 9 bases spanning the gap. This CDR3 spans 13 amino acids. Looked up from germline, CDR1 is SQVTM and CDR2 is ANQGSEA. Original processing methods: From ImmunoSEQ came sequences covering only the junction and carrying no quality scores, so filtering differed. The data were produced by immunoSEQ multiplex PCR, yet TCRdb's version contains in-frame clones alone and is incomplete. D and trimming come from the DNA, and the V and J calls and clone size come from that table. The table includes 2.3 million or so clones, approximately 95% detected once. These data belong to a study of shared clonotypes between healthy human individuals. Study results and caveats: Generally, estimated richness proved larger in naive subsets than it did in memory subsets.

The sequenced material came from naive CD4+ T cells from PBMCs. The sample's subset: CD45RA+ positively selected. The source is a young man in good health. Some clones in this sample may be carry-over from other donors' samples. This rearrangement joins TRBV29-1 to TRBJ1-1; D call uncertain. CDR3 coding DNA: TGCAGCGTTGCTGGGCGGCTGAACACTGAAGCTTTCTTT. Amino acids: CSVAGRLNTEAFF.